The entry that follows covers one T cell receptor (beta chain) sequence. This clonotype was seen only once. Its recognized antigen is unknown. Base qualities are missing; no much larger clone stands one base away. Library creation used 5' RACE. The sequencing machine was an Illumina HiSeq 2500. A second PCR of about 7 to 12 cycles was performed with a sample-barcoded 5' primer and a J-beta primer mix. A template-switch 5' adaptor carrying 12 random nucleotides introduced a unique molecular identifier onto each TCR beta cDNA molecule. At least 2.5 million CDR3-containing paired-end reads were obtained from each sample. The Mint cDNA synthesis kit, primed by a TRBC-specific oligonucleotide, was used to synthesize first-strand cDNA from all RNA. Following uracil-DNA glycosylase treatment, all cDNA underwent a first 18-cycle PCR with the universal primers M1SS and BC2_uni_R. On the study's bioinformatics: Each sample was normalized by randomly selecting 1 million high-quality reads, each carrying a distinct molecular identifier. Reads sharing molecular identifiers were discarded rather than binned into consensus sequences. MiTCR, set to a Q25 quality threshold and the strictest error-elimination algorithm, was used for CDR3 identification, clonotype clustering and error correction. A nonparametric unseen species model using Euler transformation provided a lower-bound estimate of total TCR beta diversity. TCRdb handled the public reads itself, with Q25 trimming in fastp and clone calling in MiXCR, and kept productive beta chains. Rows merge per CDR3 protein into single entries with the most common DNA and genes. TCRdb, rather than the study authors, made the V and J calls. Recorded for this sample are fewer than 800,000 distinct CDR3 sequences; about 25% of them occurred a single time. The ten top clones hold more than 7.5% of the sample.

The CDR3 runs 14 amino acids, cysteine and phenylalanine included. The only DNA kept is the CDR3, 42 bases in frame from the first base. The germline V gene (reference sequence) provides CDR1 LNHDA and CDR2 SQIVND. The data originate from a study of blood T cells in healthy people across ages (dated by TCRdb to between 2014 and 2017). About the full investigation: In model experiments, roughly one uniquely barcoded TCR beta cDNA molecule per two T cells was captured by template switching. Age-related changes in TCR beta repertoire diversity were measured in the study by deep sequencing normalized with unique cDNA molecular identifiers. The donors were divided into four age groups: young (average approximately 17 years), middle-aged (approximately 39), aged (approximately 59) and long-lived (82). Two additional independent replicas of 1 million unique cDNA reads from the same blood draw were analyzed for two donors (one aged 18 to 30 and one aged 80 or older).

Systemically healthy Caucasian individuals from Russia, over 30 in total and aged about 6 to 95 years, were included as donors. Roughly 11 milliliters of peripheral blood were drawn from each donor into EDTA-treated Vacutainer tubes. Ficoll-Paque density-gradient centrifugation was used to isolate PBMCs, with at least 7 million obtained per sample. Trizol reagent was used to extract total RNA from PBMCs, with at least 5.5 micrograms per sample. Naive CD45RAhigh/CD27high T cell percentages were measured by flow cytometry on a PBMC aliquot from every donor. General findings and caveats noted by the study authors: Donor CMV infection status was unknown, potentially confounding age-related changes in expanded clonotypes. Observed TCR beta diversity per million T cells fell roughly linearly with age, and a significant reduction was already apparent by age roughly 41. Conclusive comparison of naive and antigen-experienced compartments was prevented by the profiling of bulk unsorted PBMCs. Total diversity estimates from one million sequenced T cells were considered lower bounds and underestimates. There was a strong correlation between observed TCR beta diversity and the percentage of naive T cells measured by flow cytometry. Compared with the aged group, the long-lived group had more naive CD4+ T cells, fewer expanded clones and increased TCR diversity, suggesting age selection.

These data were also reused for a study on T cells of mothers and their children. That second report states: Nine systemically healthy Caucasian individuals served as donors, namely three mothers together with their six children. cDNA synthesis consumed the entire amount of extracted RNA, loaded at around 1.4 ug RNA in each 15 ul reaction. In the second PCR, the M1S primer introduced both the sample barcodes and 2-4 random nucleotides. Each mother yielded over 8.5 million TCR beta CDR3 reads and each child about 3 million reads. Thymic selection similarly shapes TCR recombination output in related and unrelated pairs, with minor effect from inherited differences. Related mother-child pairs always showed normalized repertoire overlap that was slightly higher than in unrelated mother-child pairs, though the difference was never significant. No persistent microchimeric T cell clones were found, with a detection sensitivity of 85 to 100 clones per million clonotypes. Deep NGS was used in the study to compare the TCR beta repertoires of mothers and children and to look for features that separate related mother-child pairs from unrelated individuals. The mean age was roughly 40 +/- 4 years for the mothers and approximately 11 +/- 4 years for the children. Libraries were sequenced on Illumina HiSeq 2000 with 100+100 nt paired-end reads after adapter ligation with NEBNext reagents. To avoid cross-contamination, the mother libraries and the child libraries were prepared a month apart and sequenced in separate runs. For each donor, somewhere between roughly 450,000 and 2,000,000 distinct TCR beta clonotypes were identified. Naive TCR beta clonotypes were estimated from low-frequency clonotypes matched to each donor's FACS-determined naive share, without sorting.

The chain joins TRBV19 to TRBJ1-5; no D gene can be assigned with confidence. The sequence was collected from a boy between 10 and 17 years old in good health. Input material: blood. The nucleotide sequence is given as TGTGCGACCCGGGGAACCTATAGCAATCAGCCCCAGCATTTT. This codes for CATRGTYSNQPQHF.